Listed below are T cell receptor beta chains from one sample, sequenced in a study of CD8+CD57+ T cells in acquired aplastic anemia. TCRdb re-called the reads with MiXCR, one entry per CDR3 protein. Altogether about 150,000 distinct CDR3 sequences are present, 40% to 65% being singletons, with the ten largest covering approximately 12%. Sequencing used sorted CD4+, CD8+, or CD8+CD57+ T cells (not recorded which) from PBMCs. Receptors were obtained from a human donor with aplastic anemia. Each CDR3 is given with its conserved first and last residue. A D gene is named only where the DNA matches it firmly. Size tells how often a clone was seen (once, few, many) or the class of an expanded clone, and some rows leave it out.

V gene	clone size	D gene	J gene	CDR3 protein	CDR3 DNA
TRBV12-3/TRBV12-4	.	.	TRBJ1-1	CASSYRRSGNTEAFF	TGTGCCAGCAGTTATCGTCGCAGCGGGAACACTGAAGCTTTCTTT
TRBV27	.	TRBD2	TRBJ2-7	CASSLGGRDYKQYF	TGTGCCAGCAGTTTAGGGGGAAGGGACTACAAGCAGTACTTC
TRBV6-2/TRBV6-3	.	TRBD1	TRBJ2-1	CASSYSGTGKYEQFF	TGTGCCAGCAGTTACTCGGGGACAGGGAAATATGAGCAGTTCTTC
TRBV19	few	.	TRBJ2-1	CASIGTRDRNEQFF	TGTGCCAGTATTGGGACTAGGGACAGGAATGAGCAGTTCTTC
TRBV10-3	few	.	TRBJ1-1	CAISAANTEAFF	TGTGCCATCAGTGCCGCGAACACTGAAGCTTTCTTT
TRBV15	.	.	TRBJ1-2	CATSRSLGADYGYTF	TGTGCCACCAGCAGATCCCTTGGGGCAGACTATGGCTACACCTTC
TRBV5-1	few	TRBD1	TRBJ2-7	CASSPESTGLSYEQYF	TGCGCCAGCAGCCCCGAATCGACAGGGCTGTCCTACGAGCAGTACTTC
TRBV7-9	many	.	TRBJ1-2	CASTRDTNYGYTF	TGTGCCAGCACAAGGGACACCAACTATGGCTACACCTTC
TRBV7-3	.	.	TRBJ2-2	CASSPPLARNTGELFF	TGTGCCAGCAGCCCCCCACTCGCAAGGAACACCGGGGAGCTGTTTTTT
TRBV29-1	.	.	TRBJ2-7	CSARRQTSEQYF	TGCAGCGCTCGCCGACAGACGAGCGAGCAGTACTTC
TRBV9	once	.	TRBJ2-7	CASGYGENPSYEQYF	TGTGCCAGCGGGTACGGGGAAAACCCCTCCTACGAGCAGTACTTC
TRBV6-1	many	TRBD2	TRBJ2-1	CAGLASSGGDNEQFF	TGTGCCGGCCTAGCCTCTAGCGGGGGGGACAATGAGCAGTTCTTC
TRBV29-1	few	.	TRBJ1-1	CSGGTGLYTEAFF	TGCAGCGGAGGTACAGGGTTATACACTGAAGCTTTCTTT
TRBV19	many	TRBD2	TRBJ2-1	CASSIWTSGGFYNEQFF	TGTGCCAGTAGTATTTGGACTAGCGGGGGTTTCTACAATGAGCAGTTCTTC
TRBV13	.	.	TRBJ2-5	CASSLGLGTQYF	TGTGCCAGCAGCTTAGGTTTGGGGACCCAGTACTTC
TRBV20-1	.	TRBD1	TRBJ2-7	CSALGGAGSTYEQYF	TGCAGTGCCCTAGGGGGCGCAGGGTCCACCTACGAGCAGTACTTC
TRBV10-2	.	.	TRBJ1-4	CASSELGEKLFF	TGCGCCAGCAGTGAGCTGGGAGAAAAACTGTTTTTT
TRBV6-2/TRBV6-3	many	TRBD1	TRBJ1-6	CADTQNTGGEYNSPLHF	TGTGCCGACACCCAGAACACAGGGGGCGAATATAATTCACCCCTCCACTTT
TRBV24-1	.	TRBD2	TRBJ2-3	CATSDPGLAGDSDTQYF	TGTGCCACCAGTGATCCCGGACTAGCGGGAGACTCAGATACGCAGTATTTT
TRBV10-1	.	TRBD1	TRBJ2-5	CARGGGDREETQYF	TGCGCCAGAGGGGGTGGGGACAGGGAAGAGACCCAGTACTTC
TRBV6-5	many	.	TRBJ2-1	CASSWDTYNEQFF	TGTGCCAGCAGTTGGGACACTTACAATGAGCAGTTCTTC
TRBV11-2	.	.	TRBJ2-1	CASSLGTANEQFF	TGTGCCAGCAGCTTAGGGACTGCTAATGAGCAGTTCTTC
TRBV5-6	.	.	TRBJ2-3	CASSITSTDTQYF	TGTGCCAGCAGCATTACTAGCACAGATACGCAGTATTTT
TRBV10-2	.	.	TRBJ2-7	CATRTVYEQYF	TGCGCCACTAGGACAGTCTACGAGCAGTACTTC
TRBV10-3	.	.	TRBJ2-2	CAITLDGRGELFF	TGTGCCATAACTCTGGACGGGAGAGGGGAGCTGTTTTTT
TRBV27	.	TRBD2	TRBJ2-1	CASTRGGLYNEQFF	TGTGCCAGCACTCGGGGGGGCCTTTACAATGAGCAGTTCTTC
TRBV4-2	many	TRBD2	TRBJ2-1	CASSPLAGGPNEQFF	TGTGCCAGCAGCCCCCTAGCGGGGGGGCCCAATGAGCAGTTCTTC
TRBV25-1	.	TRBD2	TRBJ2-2	CASSDEAGGLLTTGELFF	TGTGCCAGCAGTGACGAGGCGGGAGGGCTCTTAACTACCGGGGAGCTGTTTTTT
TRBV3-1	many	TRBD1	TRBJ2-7	CASSQDQDRVYYEQYF	TGTGCCAGCAGCCAGGATCAGGACAGGGTCTACTACGAGCAGTACTTC
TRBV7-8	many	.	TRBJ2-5	CASSSPGRGETQYF	TGTGCCAGCAGCTCACCTGGCAGGGGTGAGACCCAGTACTTC
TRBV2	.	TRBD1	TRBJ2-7	CASSDDRGYEQYF	TGTGCCAGCAGTGATGACAGGGGATACGAGCAGTACTTC
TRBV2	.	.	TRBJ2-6	CASRRQPASGANALTF	TGTGCCAGCAGACGACAGCCTGCCTCTGGGGCCAACGCCCTGACTTTC
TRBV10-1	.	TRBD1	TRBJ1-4	CASPVGQGRDEKLFF	TGCGCCAGCCCCGTGGGACAGGGGAGGGATGAAAAACTGTTTTTT
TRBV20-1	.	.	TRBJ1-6	CSASKDRDSPLHF	TGCAGTGCTAGTAAGGATAGGGATTCACCCCTCCACTTT
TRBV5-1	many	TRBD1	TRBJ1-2	CASSLGQGANGYTF	TGCGCCAGCAGCTTGGGCCAGGGGGCTAATGGCTACACCTTC
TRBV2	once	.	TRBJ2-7	CASNDYEQYF	TGTGCCAGCAATGATTACGAGCAGTACTTC
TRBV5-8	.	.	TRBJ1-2	CASSPHVGGYTF	TGTGCCAGCAGCCCCCATGTAGGTGGCTACACCTTC
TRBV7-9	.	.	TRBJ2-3	CASGGAVLDTQYF	TGTGCCAGCGGGGGGGCGGTCTTAGATACGCAGTATTTT
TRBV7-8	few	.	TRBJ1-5	CASSIRDGARNQPQHF	TGTGCCAGCAGCATTCGTGACGGAGCGAGAAATCAGCCCCAGCATTTT
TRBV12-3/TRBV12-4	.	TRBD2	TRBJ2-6	CASSPWLAGGGANVLTF	TGTGCCAGCTCCCCGTGGCTAGCGGGAGGAGGGGCCAACGTCCTGACTTTC
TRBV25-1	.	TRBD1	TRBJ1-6	CASRLQGANSPLHF	TGTGCCAGCAGGCTACAGGGGGCGAATTCACCCCTCCACTTT
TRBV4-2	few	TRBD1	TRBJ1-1	CAQRPRQGLLSLMNTEAFF	TGTGCCCAGCGTCCCCGACAGGGGTTACTTTCCCTGATGAACACTGAAGCTTTCTTT